These 20 T cell receptor beta chains originate from one sample sequenced in a study of blood T cell repertoires in COVID-19 (dated by TCRdb to the early 2020s). Library preparation used the immunoSEQ multiplex PCR assay. What TCRdb holds here is the immuneACCESS table cut down to in-frame rearrangements. Part of the clones is not present; checked against another copy, under half of the missing clones reflect an unresolved V gene, and the others are unexplained. Across this sample there are 150,000 to 190,000 clones, with 80% to 90% seen only once. Of the sample, more than 5.5% is held by the ten largest clones. Sequencing was performed on PBMCs or T cells enriched from blood (not recorded which). The origin of the receptors is a man aged 50 to 60 who had recovered from COVID-19.

This clone has more than one count but fewer than ten. The J gene is TRBJ2-3, the V gene TRBV11-3; 8 positions match TRBD1. The J segment lost 5 bases and the V segment lost 3 bases, leaving 4 bases of the junction unmatched. The CDR3 is 14 residues long. Per the germline V gene, CDR1 is SGHNT and CDR2 is YENEEA. DNA for the CDR3: TGTGCCAGCAGCTTTTCAGGGGGCATAGATACGCAGTATTTT. This sequence encodes CASSFSGGIDTQYF.

The sample holds one count of this clone. The chain is built from TRBV7-2 and TRBJ1-1, with D possibly matching TRBD1 (5 bases). Trimming pared 6 bases from V and 0 bases from J, leaving 8 bases between. CDR3 length equals 13 residues. Germline V lookup: CDR1 SGHTA, CDR2 FQGNSA. CDR3 loop: CASRGGLNTEAFF. The DNA for the CDR3 is TGTGCCAGCAGGGGGGGACTGAACACTGAAGCTTTCTTT.

The genes are TRBV11-3 and TRBJ2-5, with 9 bases lining up with TRBD2. CDR1 is SGHNT and CDR2 is YENEEA in the germline V gene. V lost 1 base and J lost 5; bases outside the gene matches: 14. This CDR3 comprises 18 residues. The CDR3 DNA sequence: TGTGCCAGCAGCTTAGCCTGGGTGAGGGCGGGGGGGCTCGAGACCCAGTACTTC. The encoded protein is CASSLAWVRAGGLETQYF.

The chain couples TRBV24-1 to TRBJ1-5, with D uncertain. The V gene's germline CDR1 is KGHDR and CDR2 SFDVKD. The CDR3 runs to 13 residues. Trimming stripped 9 bases from V and 3 bases from J, with 11 bases between. The CDR3 DNA is TGTGCCACCTGTCGGGAGTCCAATCAGCCCCAGCATTTT. Translating it yields CATCRESNQPQHF.

The CDR3 DNA sequence: TGTGCCAGCAGTTTAGGGGCAGGGGGAAACACCATATATTTT. This codes for CASSLGAGGNTIYF. The rearrangement links TRBV27 to TRBJ1-3; a possible D gene is TRBD1 (5 bases). The CDR3 is 14 amino acids. The germline V gene has CDR1 MNHEY and CDR2 SMNVEV (reference sequence). V gave up 2 bases and J gave up 4 bases, with 9 bases separating them.

This chain connects TRBV19 to TRBJ2-7; D possibly corresponds to TRBD2 (5 bases). Germline V gene data show CDR1 as LNHDA and CDR2 as SQIVND (reference sequence). The germline V and J ends were trimmed by 3 bases and 3 bases, with 12 bases remaining between them. CDR3 size: 14 residues. The CDR3 region is CASSMRAKDYEQYF. As DNA, the CDR3 is TGTGCCAGTAGTATGAGGGCCAAAGACTACGAGCAGTACTTC.

The chain links TRBV5-1 to TRBJ1-2; tentative D call: TRBD1 (5 bases). The germline V gene has CDR1 SGHRS and CDR2 YFSETQ. V was trimmed by 4 bases and J by 8 bases, leaving 15 bases between them. The CDR3 is made up of 13 amino acids. The CDR3 DNA reads as TGCGCCAGCAGCACGGACGGGGGTTGGGGCTACACCTTC. As protein: CASSTDGGWGYTF.

This chain links TRBV11-3 with TRBJ1-2, with TRBD1 matching 8 bases. This CDR3 is 13 amino acids long. CDR1 is SGHNT, CDR2 YENEEA, per germline. Trimming at V came to 8 bases and at J to 3 bases, leaving 5 bases not matched to a gene. The CDR3 nucleotides are TGTGCCAGCTCTCAGGGGGCTCACTATGGCTACACCTTC. Its protein is CASSQGAHYGYTF. The whole variable domain, remainder taken from reference TRBV11-3 and TRBJ1-2, is EAGVVQSPRYKIIEKKQPVAFWCNPISGHNTLYWYLQNLGQGPELLIRYENEEAVDDSQLPKDRFSAERLKGVDSTLKIQPAELGDSAVYLCASSQGAHYGYTFGSGTRLTVV.

V and J are TRBV4-1 and TRBJ1-2; 7 bases agree with TRBD1. CDR1 MGHRA and CDR2 YSYEKL come from the germline V gene. The trim removed 1 base at V and 5 bases at J, leaving 4 bases unmatched. This CDR3 region has 14 residues. The CDR3 nucleotides are TGCGCCAGCAGCCAAGCGGCGGGACAGTATGGCTACACCTTC. Translation: CASSQAAGQYGYTF.

Worth noting for this clone: Here the CDR3 omits its conserved ending phenylalanine or tryptophan, so a read error is the likely source. Because the CDR3's place on the DNA is in doubt, the DNA is left out and the CDR3 is given as listed by TCRdb. The chain recombines TRBV12-3 or TRBV12-4 with TRBJ2-7; the table's D call, TRBD2, has no DNA check behind it. The CDR3 is 12 residues long, counting both termini. The CDR3 loop reads CASSLLGWVETP.

The chain has TRBV4-3 and TRBJ1-4; D is possibly TRBD1 (5 bases). The V gene lost 4 bases and the J gene lost 0 bases, with 12 bases spanning the gap. Germline CDR1 reads LGHNA; CDR2 reads YSLEER. CDR3 size: 16 residues. CDR3 coding DNA: TGCGCCAGCAGCCGAGACAGACAAGCAACTAATGAAAAACTGTTTTTT. Its translation: CASSRDRQATNEKLFF.

The J gene is TRBJ1-2, the V gene TRBV5-6; D ambiguous. Trimming took 1 base from V and 4 from J, leaving 14 bases between them. Germline V CDR1 and CDR2: SGHDT, YYEEEE. CDR3 length: 15 amino acids. The CDR3 is CASSLRNSAGYGYTF. The CDR3 DNA is TGTGCCAGCAGCTTGCGGAACAGTGCCGGCTATGGCTACACCTTC.

The genes are TRBV2 and TRBJ1-4; 9 nucleotides line up with TRBD1. This CDR3 spans 14 amino acids. CDR1 and CDR2 from the germline V gene are SNHLY and FYNNEI. V lost 5 bases to trimming and J lost 6 bases; unmatched junction nucleotides: 4. Written as DNA, the CDR3 is TGTGCCAGCAGTCTGGACAGGGGTGATGAAAAACTGTTTTTT. This sequence encodes CASSLDRGDEKLFF.

The count of this clone is one. The CDR3 is CASSGRGVWSEKLFF. The CDR3 DNA follows: TGTGCCAGTAGCGGACGGGGGGTTTGGAGTGAAAAACTGTTTTTT. The chain uses TRBV19 and TRBJ1-4; tentative D call: TRBD1 (5 bases). The CDR3 runs 15 residues. V lost 6 bases, J lost 7 bases, and 18 bases lay in between. Germline CDR1 is LNHDA and CDR2 is SQIVND (reference sequence).

This clone has a handful of counts. The chain is built from TRBV11-2 and TRBJ1-3; D ambiguous. The CDR3 spans 15 residues. Trimming took off 0 bases at V and 0 bases at J, with 6 bases between the two ends. In germline, CDR1 is SGHAT, CDR2 FQNNGV. CDR3 nucleotide sequence: TGTGCCAGCAGCTTAGACTTCGGCTCTGGAAACACCATATATTTT. Protein product: CASSLDFGSGNTIYF.

The sample holds one count of this clone. J is TRBJ2-7 and V is TRBV11-3; no clear D gene. CDR3 length: 14 amino acids. The germline V gene has CDR1 SGHNT and CDR2 YENEEA. Trimming shortened V by 0 bases and J by 0 bases, and 6 bases separated the two germline ends. The CDR3 DNA reads TGTGCCAGCAGCTTAGATCCGAGCTCCTACGAGCAGTACTTC. It specifies CASSLDPSSYEQYF.

This clone was counted between two and nine times. This chain links TRBV9 with TRBJ2-2; D might be TRBD1 (5 bases). This CDR3 has 15 residues. The V gene's germline CDR1 is SGDLS and CDR2 YYNGEE. The V and J ends lost 4 bases and 1 base respectively, with 11 bases between them. The chain's CDR3 is CASSPRQMNTGELFF. The CDR3 nucleotides are TGTGCCAGCAGCCCTCGACAGATGAACACCGGGGAGCTGTTTTTT.

This chain links TRBV7-9 with TRBJ1-4; TRBD1 aligns across 9 bases. The trim removed 5 bases at V and 7 bases at J, leaving 11 bases unmatched. The CDR3 extends over 16 amino acids. CDR1 is SEHNR and CDR2 is FQNEAQ in the germline V gene (reference sequence). The CDR3 sequence: CASSPLTGGIGEKLFF. CDR3 DNA sequence: TGTGCCAGCAGCCCTCTAACAGGGGGCATAGGTGAAAAACTGTTTTTT.

The V and J genes are TRBV27 and TRBJ2-1; D gene uncertain. The CDR3 is 11 amino acids. Trimming left V 7 bases short and J 8 bases short, with 9 bases between. Per the germline V gene, CDR1 is MNHEY and CDR2 is SMNVEV (reference sequence). This chain's CDR3 is CASKFRDEQFF. In DNA, the CDR3 is TGTGCCAGCAAGTTTCGGGATGAGCAGTTCTTC.

Points on this clone: This sample includes further DNA sequences coding for the same CDR3. The chain uses TRBV19 and TRBJ2-2; possible D gene TRBD2, 6 bases. The V end lost 3 bases, the J end lost 2 bases, and 10 bases lay between the germline ends. CDR3 size: 15 residues. In germline, CDR1 is LNHDA, CDR2 SQIVND (reference sequence). As DNA, the CDR3 is TGTGCCAGTAGTATTCTCGGGGGTAACACCGGGGAGCTGTTTTTT. Residues: CASSILGGNTGELFF.